This is a list of T cell receptor beta chains from one sample in a study of blood T cells in healthy people across ages. TCRdb reprocessed the 5' RACE reads via MiXCR and lists one record per CDR3 protein. The sample consists of about 640,000 distinct CDR3 sequences, roughly 58% of them appearing once. Sequencing input: blood. These receptors were taken from a man aged 55 to 70 in good health. The CDR3 runs from the conserved cysteine through the conserved F or W. The D gene is left open where the match is weak. Clone size is given for some rows only: seen once, a few or many times, or a class if the clone is expanded.

d_call j_call v_call clone_size cdr3_length cdr3_aa cdr3_nt
TRBD2 TRBJ2-5 TRBV4-1 NA 17 CASSQVTSGGAAETQYF TGTGCCAGCAGCCAAGTTACTAGCGGGGGGGCCGCCGAGACCCAGTACTTC
NA TRBJ2-1 TRBV20-1 few 13 CSATDHGTNEQFF TGCAGTGCTACGGATCATGGTACCAATGAGCAGTTCTTC
NA TRBJ1-2 TRBV20-1 NA 13 CSARGATNYGYTF TGCAGTGCTAGAGGTGCCACTAACTATGGCTACACCTTC
NA TRBJ1-4 TRBV6-5 NA 14 CASGGTATNEKLFF TGTGCCAGCGGGGGAACCGCAACTAATGAAAAACTGTTTTTT
TRBD1 TRBJ2-1 TRBV29-1 NA 13 CSVAGQGYNEQFF TGCAGCGTTGCAGGACAGGGTTACAATGAGCAGTTCTTC
NA TRBJ1-6 TRBV6-2/TRBV6-3 NA 15 CASSYEGHENSPLHF TGTGCCAGCAGTTACGAGGGGCACGAGAATTCACCCCTCCACTTT
TRBD1 TRBJ2-4 TRBV12-3/TRBV12-4 NA 16 CASSLRQGVPKNIQYF TGTGCCAGCAGTTTAAGACAGGGGGTCCCCAAAAACATTCAGTACTTC
NA TRBJ2-1 TRBV2 NA 12 CASSKLGNEQFF TGTGCCAGCAGTAAACTAGGAAATGAGCAGTTCTTC
TRBD2 TRBJ2-5 TRBV10-3 NA 15 CAISEVAGDRETQYF TGTGCCATCAGTGAGGTAGCGGGGGATAGGGAGACCCAGTACTTC
NA TRBJ1-2 TRBV4-1 NA 16 CASSQGVGRILGGYTF TGCGCCAGCAGCCAAGGGGTTGGGCGAATTTTAGGCGGCTACACCTTC
TRBD2 TRBJ2-1 TRBV4-2 NA 15 CASSRAGVNYNEQFF TGTGCCAGCAGCCGCGCGGGGGTCAATTACAATGAGCAGTTCTTC
TRBD1 TRBJ2-1 TRBV10-1 few 17 CASSDQDPQGFYNEQFF TGCGCCAGCAGTGACCAGGACCCACAGGGGTTCTACAATGAGCAGTTCTTC
NA TRBJ2-6 TRBV7-6 few 16 CASSLEDFRGANVLTF TGTGCCAGCAGCTTAGAGGATTTTCGTGGGGCCAACGTCCTGACTTTC
NA TRBJ1-4 TRBV4-1 NA 14 CASAPQGVEEKLFF TGCGCCAGCGCCCCGCAGGGAGTGGAGGAAAAACTGTTTTTT
TRBD1 TRBJ1-1 TRBV6-5 NA 13 CATTTGQDTEAFF TGTGCAACGACCACGGGACAGGACACTGAAGCTTTCTTT
NA TRBJ2-7 TRBV2 NA 14 CASSLYRAPGEQYF TGTGCCAGCAGTTTATACAGGGCCCCGGGCGAGCAGTACTTC
NA TRBJ2-5 TRBV18 NA 13 CASSPAAQETQYF TGTGCCAGCTCACCGGCAGCGCAAGAGACCCAGTACTTC
TRBD2 TRBJ2-5 TRBV9 NA 15 CASSVTSGEQETQYF TGTGCCAGCAGCGTAACTAGCGGGGAACAAGAGACCCAGTACTTC
TRBD2 TRBJ2-1 TRBV24-1 NA 20 CATSDPQAAGGLYSYNEQFF TGTGCCACCAGTGATCCTCAAGCAGCGGGGGGTTTATACTCCTACAATGAGCAGTTCTTC
TRBD2 TRBJ2-5 TRBV20-1 NA 12 CSAILAEETQYF TGCAGTGCTATTCTAGCGGAAGAGACCCAGTACTTC
NA TRBJ1-6 TRBV3-1 NA 15 CASSQGTGRRSPLLF TGTGCCAGCAGCCAAGGGACGGGGCGAAGGTCACCCCTCCTCTTT
NA TRBJ2-7 TRBV10-3 NA 12 CAIRGLGNEQYF TGTGCCATCAGGGGTTTAGGCAACGAGCAGTACTTC
NA TRBJ2-1 TRBV20-1 NA 17 CSARDRKGGDYYNEQFF TGCAGTGCTAGAGATCGAAAGGGGGGTGACTACTACAATGAGCAGTTCTTC
TRBD1 TRBJ2-5 TRBV12-3/TRBV12-4 many 16 CASSRSAGGSKETQYF TGTGCCAGCAGTCGTTCGGCAGGGGGCTCAAAAGAGACCCAGTACTTC
TRBD1 TRBJ1-6 TRBV18 NA 15 CASSRDRSVNSPLHF TGTGCCAGCTCAAGGGACAGATCTGTTAATTCACCCCTCCACTTT
NA TRBJ1-2 TRBV12-3/TRBV12-4 NA 12 CASTVQGYGYTF TGTGCCAGCACCGTTCAGGGCTATGGCTACACCTTC
NA TRBJ2-6 TRBV12-3/TRBV12-4 NA 17 CASSLGSARSGANVLTF TGTGCCAGCAGTTTGGGCAGCGCACGCTCTGGGGCCAACGTCCTGACTTTC
NA TRBJ2-1 TRBV12-3/TRBV12-4 NA 13 CASSSNTYNEQFF TGTGCCAGCAGTTCCAACACATACAATGAGCAGTTCTTC
NA TRBJ2-1 TRBV27 NA 17 CASSLLLRPSSYNEQFF TGTGCCAGCAGTTTACTATTAAGGCCGAGCTCCTACAATGAGCAGTTCTTC
NA TRBJ2-5 TRBV15 few 14 CATSRGGAQETQYF TGTGCCACCAGCAGAGGGGGGGCCCAAGAGACCCAGTACTTC
TRBD2 TRBJ2-3 TRBV7-2 NA 14 CASSLGPGERGQYF TGTGCCAGCAGCTTAGGACCCGGCGAGCGGGGGCAGTATTTT
TRBD1 TRBJ2-5 TRBV5-1 NA 15 CASSWSPGGSETQYF TGCGCCAGCAGCTGGAGCCCAGGGGGTTCCGAGACCCAGTACTTC
TRBD1 TRBJ2-1 TRBV10-3 NA 14 CAIKTGQGADEQFF TGTGCCATCAAAACTGGGCAGGGGGCCGATGAGCAGTTCTTC
NA TRBJ2-7 TRBV25-1 NA 14 CASSEYGGRYEQYF TGTGCCAGCAGTGAATATGGAGGGCGGTACGAGCAGTACTTC
TRBD1 TRBJ1-4 TRBV6-2/TRBV6-3 once 13 CASNDRGREKLFF TGTGCCAGCAACGACAGGGGGCGAGAAAAACTGTTTTTT
TRBD2 TRBJ2-3 TRBV5-1 NA 19 CASSLAGLWWRESKDTQYF TGCGCCAGCAGCTTGGCCGGGCTTTGGTGGCGGGAGTCAAAAGATACGCAGTATTTT
TRBD2 TRBJ2-5 TRBV5-1 NA 16 CAGSPGLAAYQETQYF TGCGCCGGCAGCCCCGGACTAGCCGCCTACCAAGAGACCCAGTACTTC
TRBD1 TRBJ2-5 TRBV18 once 14 CASSPGTGTETQYF TGTGCCAGCTCACCAGGGACAGGGACGGAGACCCAGTACTTC
TRBD2 TRBJ2-3 TRBV6-2/TRBV6-3 NA 16 CASRLHAGGPADTQYF TGTGCCAGCAGGCTTCATGCGGGGGGGCCGGCAGATACGCAGTATTTT
TRBD1 TRBJ2-3 TRBV20-1 NA 13 CSALRQGADTQYF TGCAGTGCTCTCCGACAGGGGGCAGATACGCAGTATTTT
NA TRBJ2-3 TRBV5-1 NA 16 CASSLDGPSSTDTQYF TGCGCCAGCAGCTTGGACGGGCCCTCCAGCACAGATACGCAGTATTTT
NA TRBJ2-3 TRBV24-1 NA 16 CATSDGRTISTDTQYF TGTGCCACCAGTGATGGACGGACGATTAGCACAGATACGCAGTATTTT
NA TRBJ1-2 TRBV7-2 once 15 CASSLSGGKGYGYTF TGTGCCAGCAGCTTATCGGGGGGCAAGGGCTATGGCTACACCTTC
TRBD1 TRBJ2-1 TRBV20-1 few 15 CSAPRRGQGYDEQFF TGCAGTGCCCCAAGGAGGGGACAGGGTTACGATGAGCAGTTCTTC
NA TRBJ1-2 TRBV14 NA 14 CASSQGGPLNGYTF TGTGCCAGCAGCCAAGGAGGGCCTCTCAATGGCTACACCTTC
NA TRBJ2-3 TRBV20-1 NA 13 CSATLDSTDTQYF TGCAGTGCGACCCTTGATAGCACAGATACGCAGTATTTT
TRBD2 TRBJ2-3 TRBV7-9 NA 16 CASSPGTSGITDTQYF TGTGCCAGCAGCCCAGGGACTAGCGGAATCACAGATACGCAGTATTTT
NA TRBJ2-5 TRBV3-1 NA 14 CASSQDGAGQTQYF TGTGCCAGCAGCCAAGATGGGGCAGGACAGACCCAGTACTTC
TRBD1 TRBJ1-2 TRBV6-2/TRBV6-3 few 14 CASIRDRTFYGYTF TGTGCCAGCATCCGGGACAGGACCTTCTATGGCTACACCTTC
NA TRBJ2-7 TRBV5-1 NA 12 CASSLVPHEQYF TGCGCCAGCAGCTTGGTTCCCCACGAGCAGTACTTC
TRBD1 TRBJ2-1 TRBV3-1 NA 16 CASSRPGTGGNNEQFF TGTGCCAGCAGCCGACCCGGGACAGGGGGAAACAATGAGCAGTTCTTC
NA TRBJ2-1 TRBV7-7 NA 13 CASSLASVNEQFF TGTGCCAGCAGCTTAGCGTCCGTAAATGAGCAGTTCTTC
NA TRBJ2-3 TRBV12-3/TRBV12-4 NA 15 CASSLSRQGTDTQYF TGTGCCAGCAGTTTATCCCGACAGGGCACAGATACGCAGTATTTT
TRBD1 TRBJ1-5 TRBV5-5 NA 18 CASSPTFLGTGSFQPQHF TGTGCCAGCAGCCCAACGTTTCTCGGGACAGGAAGTTTCCAGCCCCAGCATTTT
TRBD2 TRBJ2-5 TRBV12-3/TRBV12-4 NA 16 CASSSTSGGTQETQYF TGTGCCAGCAGTTCGACTAGCGGGGGGACTCAAGAGACCCAGTACTTC